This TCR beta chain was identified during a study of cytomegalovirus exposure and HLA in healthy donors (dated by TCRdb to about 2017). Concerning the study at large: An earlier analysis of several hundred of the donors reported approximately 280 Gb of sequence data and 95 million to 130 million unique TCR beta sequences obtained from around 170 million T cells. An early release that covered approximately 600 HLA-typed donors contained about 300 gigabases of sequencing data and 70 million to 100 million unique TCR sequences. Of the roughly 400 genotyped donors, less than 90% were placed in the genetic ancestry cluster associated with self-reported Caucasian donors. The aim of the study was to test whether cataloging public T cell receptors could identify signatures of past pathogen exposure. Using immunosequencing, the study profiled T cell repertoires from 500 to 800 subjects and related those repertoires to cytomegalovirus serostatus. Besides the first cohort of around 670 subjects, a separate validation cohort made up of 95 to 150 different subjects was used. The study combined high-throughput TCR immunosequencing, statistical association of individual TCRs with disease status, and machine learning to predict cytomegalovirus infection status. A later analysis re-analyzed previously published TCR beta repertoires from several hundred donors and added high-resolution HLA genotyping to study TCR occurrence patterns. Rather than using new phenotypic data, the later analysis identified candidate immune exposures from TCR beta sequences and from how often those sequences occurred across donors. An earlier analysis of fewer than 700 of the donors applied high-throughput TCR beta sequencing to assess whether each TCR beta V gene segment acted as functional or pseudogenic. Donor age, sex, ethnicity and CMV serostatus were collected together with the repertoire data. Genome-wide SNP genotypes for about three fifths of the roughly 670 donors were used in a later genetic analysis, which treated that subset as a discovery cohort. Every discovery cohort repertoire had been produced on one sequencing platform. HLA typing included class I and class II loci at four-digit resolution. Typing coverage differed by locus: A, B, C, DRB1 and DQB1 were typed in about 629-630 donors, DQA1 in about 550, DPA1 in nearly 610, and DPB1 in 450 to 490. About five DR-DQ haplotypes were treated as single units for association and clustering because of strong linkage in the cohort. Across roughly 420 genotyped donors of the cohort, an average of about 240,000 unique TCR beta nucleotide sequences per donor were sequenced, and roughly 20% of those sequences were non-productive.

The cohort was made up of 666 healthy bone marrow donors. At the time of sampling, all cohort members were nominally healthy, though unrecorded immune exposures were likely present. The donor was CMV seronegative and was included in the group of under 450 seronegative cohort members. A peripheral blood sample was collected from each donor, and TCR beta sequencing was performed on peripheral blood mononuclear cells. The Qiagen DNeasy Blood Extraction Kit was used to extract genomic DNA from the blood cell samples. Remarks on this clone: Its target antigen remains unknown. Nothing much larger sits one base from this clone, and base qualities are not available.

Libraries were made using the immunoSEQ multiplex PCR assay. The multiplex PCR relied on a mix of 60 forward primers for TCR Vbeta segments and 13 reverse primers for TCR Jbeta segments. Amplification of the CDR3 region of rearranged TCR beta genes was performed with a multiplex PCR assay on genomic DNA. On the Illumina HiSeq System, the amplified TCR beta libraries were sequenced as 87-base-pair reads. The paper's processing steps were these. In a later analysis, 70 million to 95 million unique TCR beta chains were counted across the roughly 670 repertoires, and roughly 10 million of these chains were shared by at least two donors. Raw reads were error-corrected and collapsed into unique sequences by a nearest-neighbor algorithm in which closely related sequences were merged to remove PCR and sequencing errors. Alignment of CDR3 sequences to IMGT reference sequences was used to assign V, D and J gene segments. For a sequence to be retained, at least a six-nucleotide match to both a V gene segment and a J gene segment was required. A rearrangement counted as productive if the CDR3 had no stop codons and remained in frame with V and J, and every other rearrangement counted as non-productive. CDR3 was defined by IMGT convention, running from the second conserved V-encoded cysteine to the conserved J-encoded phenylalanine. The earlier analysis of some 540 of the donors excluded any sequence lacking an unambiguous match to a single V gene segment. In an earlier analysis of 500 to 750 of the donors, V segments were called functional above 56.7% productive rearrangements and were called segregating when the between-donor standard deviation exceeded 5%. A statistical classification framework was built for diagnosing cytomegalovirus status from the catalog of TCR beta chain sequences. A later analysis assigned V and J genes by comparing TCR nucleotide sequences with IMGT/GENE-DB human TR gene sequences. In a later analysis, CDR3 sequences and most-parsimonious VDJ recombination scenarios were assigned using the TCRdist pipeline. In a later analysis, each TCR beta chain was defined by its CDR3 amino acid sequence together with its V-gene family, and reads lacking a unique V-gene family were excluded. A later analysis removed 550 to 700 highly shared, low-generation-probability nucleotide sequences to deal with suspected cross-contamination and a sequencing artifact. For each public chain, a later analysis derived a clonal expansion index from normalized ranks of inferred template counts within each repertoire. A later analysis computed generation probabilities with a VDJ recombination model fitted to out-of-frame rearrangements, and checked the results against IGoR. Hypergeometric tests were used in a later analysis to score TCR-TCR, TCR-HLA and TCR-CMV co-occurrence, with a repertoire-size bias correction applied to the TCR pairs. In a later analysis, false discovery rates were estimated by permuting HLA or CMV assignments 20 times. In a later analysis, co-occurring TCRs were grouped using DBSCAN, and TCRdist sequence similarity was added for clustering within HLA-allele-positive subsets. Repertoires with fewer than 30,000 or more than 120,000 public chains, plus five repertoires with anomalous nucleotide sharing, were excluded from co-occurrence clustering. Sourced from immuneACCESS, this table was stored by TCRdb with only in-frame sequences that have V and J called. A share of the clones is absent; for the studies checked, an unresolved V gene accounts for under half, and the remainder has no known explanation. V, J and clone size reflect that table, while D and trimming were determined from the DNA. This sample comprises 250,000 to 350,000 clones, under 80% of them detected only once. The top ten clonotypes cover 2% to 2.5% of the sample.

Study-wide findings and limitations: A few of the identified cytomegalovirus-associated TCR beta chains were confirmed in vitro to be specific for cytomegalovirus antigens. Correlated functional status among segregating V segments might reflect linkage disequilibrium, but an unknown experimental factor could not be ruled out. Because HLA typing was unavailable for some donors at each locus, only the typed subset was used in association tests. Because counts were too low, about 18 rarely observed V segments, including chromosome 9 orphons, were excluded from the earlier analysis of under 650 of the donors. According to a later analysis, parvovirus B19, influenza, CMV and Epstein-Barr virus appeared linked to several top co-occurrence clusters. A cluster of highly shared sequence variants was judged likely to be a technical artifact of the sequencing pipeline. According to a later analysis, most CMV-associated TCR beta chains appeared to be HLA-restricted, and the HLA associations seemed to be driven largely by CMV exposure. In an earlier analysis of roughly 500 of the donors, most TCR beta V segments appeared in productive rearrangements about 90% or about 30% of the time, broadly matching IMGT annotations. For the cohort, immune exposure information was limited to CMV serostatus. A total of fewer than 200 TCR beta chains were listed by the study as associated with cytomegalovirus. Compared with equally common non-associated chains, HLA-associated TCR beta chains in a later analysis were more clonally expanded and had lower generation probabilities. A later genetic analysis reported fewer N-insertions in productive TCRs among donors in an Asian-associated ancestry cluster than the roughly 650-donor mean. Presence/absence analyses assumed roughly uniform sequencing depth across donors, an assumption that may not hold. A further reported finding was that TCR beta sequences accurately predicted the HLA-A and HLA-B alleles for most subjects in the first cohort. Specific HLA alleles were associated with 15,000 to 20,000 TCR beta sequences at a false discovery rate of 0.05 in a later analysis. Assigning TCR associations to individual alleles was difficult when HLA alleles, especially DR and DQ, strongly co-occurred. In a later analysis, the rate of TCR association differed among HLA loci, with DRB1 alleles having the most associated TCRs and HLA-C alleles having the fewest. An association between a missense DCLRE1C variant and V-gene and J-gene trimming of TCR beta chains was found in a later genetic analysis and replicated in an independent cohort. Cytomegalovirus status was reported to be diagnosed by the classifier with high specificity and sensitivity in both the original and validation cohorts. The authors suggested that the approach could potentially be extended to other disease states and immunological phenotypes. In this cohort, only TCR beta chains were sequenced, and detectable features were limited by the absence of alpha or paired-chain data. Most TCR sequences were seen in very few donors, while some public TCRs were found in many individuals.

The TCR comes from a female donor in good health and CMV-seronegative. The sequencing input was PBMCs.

The CDR3 is CASNRGRFGYTF. In nucleotides, the sequence is TGTGCCAGCAACAGGGGGCGGTTTGGCTACACCTTC. This receptor chain uses TRBV6-1 and TRBJ1-2, and 9 bases in between align with TRBD1. Including cysteine and phenylalanine, the CDR3 has 12 amino acids. Left in the record is the CDR3 DNA by itself, 36 bases read in frame from the first base. CDR1 MNHNS and CDR2 SASEGT are derived from the germline V gene. V is pruned by 7 bases and J by 7 bases, leaving 4 bases of the junction without a gene match.